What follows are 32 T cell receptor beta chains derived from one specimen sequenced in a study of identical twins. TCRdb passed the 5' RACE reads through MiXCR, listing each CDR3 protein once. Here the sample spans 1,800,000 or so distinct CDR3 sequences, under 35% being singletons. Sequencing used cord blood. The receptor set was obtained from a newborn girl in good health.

CDR3 in DNA: TGTGCCAGTAAGAAAGTGCAGGGCCCCAGCACAGATACGCAGTATTTT. Translating gives CASKKVQGPSTDTQYF. This rearrangement joins TRBV19 to TRBJ2-3; the D gene is possibly TRBD1 (5 bases). CDR1 LNHDA and CDR2 SQIVND come from the germline V gene (reference sequence). The CDR3 length is 16 residues. Trimming removed 7 bases at V and 0 bases at J, with 17 bases between. The full variable domain, its missing parts supplied by reference TRBV19 and TRBJ2-3, is DGGITQSPKYLFRKEGQNVTLSCEQNLNHDAMYWYRQDPGQGLRLIYYSQIVNDFQKGDIAEGYSVSREKKESFPLTVTSAQKNPTAFYLCASKKVQGPSTDTQYFGPGTRLTVL.

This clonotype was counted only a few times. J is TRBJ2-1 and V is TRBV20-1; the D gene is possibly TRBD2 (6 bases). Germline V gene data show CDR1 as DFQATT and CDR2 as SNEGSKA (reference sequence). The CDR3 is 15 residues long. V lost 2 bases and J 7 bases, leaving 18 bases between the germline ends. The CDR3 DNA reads TGCAGTGCTAGACCGCGAGGCCGGGGGAAGAATGAGCAGTTCTTC. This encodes CSARPRGRGKNEQFF.

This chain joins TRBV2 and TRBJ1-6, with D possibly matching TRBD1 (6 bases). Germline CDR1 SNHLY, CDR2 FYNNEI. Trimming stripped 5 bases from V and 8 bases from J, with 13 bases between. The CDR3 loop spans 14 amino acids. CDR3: CASSTGQTYSPLHF. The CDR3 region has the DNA TGTGCCAGCAGTACAGGACAGACCTATTCACCCCTCCACTTT.

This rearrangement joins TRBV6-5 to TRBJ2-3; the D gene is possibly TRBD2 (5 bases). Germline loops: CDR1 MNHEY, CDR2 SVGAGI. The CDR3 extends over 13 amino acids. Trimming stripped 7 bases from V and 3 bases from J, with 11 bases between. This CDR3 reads CASMASRTDTQYF. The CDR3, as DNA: TGTGCCAGCATGGCTAGCAGAACAGATACGCAGTATTTT.

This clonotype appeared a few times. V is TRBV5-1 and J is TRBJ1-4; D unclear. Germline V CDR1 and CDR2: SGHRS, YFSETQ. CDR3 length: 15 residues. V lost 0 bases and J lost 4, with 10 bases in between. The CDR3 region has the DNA TGCGCCAGCAGCTTGGGGGATTGGGGTAATGAAAAACTGTTTTTT. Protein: CASSLGDWGNEKLFF.

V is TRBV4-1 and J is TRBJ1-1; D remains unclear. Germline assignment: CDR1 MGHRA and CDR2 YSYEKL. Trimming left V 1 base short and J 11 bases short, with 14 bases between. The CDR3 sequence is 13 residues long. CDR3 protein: CASSQVRGVVAFF. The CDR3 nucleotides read TGCGCCAGCAGCCAAGTACGCGGGGTGGTGGCTTTCTTT.

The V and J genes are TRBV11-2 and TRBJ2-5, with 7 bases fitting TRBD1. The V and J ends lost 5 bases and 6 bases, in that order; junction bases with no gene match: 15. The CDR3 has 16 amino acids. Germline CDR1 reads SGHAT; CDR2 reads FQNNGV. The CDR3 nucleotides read TGTGCCAGCAGCGAAAAGCCGGGACAGAGTTTAAAGACCCAGTACTTC. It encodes CASSEKPGQSLKTQYF.

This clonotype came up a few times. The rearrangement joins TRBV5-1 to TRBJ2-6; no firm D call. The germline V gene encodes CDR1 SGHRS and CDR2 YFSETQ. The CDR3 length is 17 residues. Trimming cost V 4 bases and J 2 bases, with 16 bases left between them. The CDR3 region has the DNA TGCGCCAGCAGCCCATCGGACGGGTCCGCTGGGGCCAACGTCCTGACTTTC. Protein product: CASSPSDGSAGANVLTF.

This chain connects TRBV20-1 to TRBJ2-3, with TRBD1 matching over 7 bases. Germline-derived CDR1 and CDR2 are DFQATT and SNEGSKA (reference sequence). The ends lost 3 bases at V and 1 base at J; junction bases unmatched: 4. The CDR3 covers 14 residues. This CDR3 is CSASERGRTDTQYF. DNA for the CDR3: TGCAGTGCTAGTGAGAGGGGGCGCACAGATACGCAGTATTTT.

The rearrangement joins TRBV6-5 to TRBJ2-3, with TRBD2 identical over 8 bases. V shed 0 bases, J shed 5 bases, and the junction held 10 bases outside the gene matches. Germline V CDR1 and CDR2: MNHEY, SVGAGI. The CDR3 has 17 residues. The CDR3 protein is CASSYSTGGRSGDTQYF. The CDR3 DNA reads TGTGCCAGCAGTTACTCGACGGGCGGGAGGAGCGGAGATACGCAGTATTTT.

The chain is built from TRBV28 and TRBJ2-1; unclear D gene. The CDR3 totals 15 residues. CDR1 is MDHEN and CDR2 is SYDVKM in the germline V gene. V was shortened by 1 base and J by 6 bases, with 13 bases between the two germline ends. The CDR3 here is CASSLSNPPGNEQFF. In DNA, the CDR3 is TGTGCCAGCAGTTTATCGAACCCTCCCGGCAATGAGCAGTTCTTC.

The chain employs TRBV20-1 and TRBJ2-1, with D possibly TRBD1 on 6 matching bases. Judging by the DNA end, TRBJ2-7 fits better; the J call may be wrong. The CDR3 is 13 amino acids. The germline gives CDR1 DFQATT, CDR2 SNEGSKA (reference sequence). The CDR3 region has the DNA TGCAGTGCTCCTGCCCAGGGGTACAATGAGCAGTACTTC. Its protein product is CSAPAQGYNEQYF.

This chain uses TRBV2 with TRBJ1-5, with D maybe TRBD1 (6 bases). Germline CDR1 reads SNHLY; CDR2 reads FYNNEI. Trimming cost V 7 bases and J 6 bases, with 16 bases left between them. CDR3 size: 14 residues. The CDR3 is CASTQGGQGQPQHF. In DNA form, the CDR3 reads TGTGCCAGCACCCAAGGGGGTCAGGGTCAGCCCCAGCATTTT.

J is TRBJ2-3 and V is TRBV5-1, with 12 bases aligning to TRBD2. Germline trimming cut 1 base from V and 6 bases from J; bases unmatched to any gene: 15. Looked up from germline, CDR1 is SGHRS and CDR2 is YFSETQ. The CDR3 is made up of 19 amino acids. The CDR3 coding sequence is TGCGCCAGCAGCTTGACGCCTAGTTCTAGCGGGAGGGCCGGGGATACGCAGTATTTT. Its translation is CASSLTPSSSGRAGDTQYF.

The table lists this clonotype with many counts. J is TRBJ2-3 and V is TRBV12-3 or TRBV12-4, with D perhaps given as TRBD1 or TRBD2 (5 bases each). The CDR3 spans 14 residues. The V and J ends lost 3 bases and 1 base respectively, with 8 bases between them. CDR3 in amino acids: CASSFQGGTDTQYF. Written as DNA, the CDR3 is TGTGCCAGCAGTTTCCAGGGAGGCACAGATACGCAGTATTTT.

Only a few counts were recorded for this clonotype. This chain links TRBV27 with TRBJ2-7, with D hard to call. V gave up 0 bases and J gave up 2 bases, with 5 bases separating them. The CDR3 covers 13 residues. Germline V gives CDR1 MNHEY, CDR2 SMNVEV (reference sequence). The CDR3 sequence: CASSLSDAYEQYF. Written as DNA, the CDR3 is TGTGCCAGCAGTTTATCTGACGCCTACGAGCAGTACTTC.

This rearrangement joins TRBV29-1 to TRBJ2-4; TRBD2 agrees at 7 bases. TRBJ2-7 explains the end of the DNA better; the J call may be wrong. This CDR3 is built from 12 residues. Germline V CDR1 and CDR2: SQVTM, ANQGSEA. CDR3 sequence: CSVVTSVYEQYF. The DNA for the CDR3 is TGCAGCGTTGTTACTAGCGTCTACGAGCAGTACTTC.

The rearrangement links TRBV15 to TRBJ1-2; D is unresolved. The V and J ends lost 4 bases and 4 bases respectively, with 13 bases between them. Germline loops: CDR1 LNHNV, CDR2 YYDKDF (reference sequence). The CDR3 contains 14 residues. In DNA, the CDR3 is TGTGCCACCAGCATATTCACTCGGGGCTATGGCTACACCTTC. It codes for CATSIFTRGYGYTF. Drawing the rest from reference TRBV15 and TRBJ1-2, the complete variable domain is DAMVIQNPRYQVTQFGKPVTLSCSQTLNHNVMYWYQQKSSQAPKLLFHYYDKDFNNEADTPDNFQSRRPNTSFCFLDIRSPGLGDTAMYLCATSIFTRGYGYTFGSGTRLTVV.

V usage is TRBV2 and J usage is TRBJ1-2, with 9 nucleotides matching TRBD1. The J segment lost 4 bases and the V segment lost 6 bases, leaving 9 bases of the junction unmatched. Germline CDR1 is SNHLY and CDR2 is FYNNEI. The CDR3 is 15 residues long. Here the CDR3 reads CASRTPGQGGYGYTF. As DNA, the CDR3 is TGTGCCAGCAGAACCCCGGGACAGGGAGGCTATGGCTACACCTTC.

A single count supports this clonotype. The CDR3 spells CASTRQGSPYEQYF. The CDR3 bases are TGTGCCAGCACCCGACAGGGCTCGCCCTACGAGCAGTACTTC. The chain is built from TRBV12-3 or TRBV12-4 and TRBJ2-7; 7 bases map to TRBD1. J was trimmed by 2 bases and V by 7 bases; bases with no gene match: 8. CDR3 length: 14 amino acids.

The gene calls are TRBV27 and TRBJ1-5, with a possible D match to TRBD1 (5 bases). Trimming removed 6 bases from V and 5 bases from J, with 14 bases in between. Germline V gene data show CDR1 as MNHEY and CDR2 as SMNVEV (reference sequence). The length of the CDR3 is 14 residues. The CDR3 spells CASSRIQTDQPQHF. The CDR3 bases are TGTGCCAGCAGCCGTATCCAGACAGATCAGCCCCAGCATTTT.

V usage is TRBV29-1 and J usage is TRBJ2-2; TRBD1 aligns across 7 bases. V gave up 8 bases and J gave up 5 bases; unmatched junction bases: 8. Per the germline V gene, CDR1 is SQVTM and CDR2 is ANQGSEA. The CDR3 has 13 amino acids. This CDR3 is CSYKGARTGELFF. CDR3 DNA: TGCAGCTACAAGGGGGCGAGGACCGGGGAGCTGTTTTTT.

The CDR3 region has the DNA TGTGCCAGCAGTTACTCGAGGTCGACAGGTGGCAATGAGCACTACTTC. Encoded protein: CASSYSRSTGGNEHYF. The chain employs TRBV6-5 and TRBJ2-4; a possible D gene is TRBD1 (6 bases). Germline loops: CDR1 MNHEY, CDR2 SVGAGI. The CDR3 consists of 16 residues. The V end lost 0 bases, the J end lost 16 bases, and 25 bases lay between the germline ends.

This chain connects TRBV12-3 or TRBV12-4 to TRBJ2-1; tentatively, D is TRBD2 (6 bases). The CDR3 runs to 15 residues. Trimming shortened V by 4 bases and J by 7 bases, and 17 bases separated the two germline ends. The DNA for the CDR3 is TGTGCCAGCAGTTACGAGATGGGGGGATGGAATGAGCAGTTCTTC. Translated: CASSYEMGGWNEQFF.

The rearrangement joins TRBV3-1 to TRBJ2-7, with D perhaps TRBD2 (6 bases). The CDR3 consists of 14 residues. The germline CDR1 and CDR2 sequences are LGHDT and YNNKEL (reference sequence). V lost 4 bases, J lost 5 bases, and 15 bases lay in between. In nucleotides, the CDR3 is TGTGCCAGCAGCCTTGCTAGCGCGATAGACGAGCAGTACTTC. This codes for CASSLASAIDEQYF.

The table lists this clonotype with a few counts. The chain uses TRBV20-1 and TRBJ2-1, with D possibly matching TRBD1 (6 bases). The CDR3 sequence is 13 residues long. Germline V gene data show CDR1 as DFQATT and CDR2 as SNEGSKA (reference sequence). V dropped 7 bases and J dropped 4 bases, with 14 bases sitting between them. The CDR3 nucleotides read TGCAGTGGCCCGAGAGGGGGTTACAATGAGCAGTTCTTC. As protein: CSGPRGGYNEQFF.

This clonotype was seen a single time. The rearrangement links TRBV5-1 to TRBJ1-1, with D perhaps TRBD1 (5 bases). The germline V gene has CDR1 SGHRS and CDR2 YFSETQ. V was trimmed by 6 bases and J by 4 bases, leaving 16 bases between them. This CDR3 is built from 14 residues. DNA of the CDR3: TGCGCCAGCACCGCAGGGTTGGCGGGCACTGAAGCTTTCTTT. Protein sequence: CASTAGLAGTEAFF.

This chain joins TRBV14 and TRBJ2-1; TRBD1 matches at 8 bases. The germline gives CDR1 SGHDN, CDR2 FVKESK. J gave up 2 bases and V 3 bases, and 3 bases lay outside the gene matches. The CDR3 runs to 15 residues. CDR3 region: CASSQGDRPYNEQFF. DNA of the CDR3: TGTGCCAGCAGCCAGGGGGACAGGCCCTACAATGAGCAGTTCTTC.

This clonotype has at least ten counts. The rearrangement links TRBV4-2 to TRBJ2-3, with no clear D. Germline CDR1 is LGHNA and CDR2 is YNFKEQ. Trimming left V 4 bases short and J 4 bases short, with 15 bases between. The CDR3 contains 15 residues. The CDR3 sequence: CASSLNSIMADTQYF. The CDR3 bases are TGTGCCAGCAGCCTCAATAGCATAATGGCAGATACGCAGTATTTT.

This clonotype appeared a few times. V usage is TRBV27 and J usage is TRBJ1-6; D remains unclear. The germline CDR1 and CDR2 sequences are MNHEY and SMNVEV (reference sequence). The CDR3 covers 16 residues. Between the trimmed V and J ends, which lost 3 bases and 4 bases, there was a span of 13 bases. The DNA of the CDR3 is TGTGCCAGCAGTTTGGTCAGCCGTGGGTATAATTCACCCCTCCACTTT. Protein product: CASSLVSRGYNSPLHF.

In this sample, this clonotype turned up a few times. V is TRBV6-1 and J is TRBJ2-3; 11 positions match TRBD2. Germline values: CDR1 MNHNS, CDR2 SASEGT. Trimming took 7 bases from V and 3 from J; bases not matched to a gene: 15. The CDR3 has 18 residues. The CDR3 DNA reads TGTGCCAGCACCCCTGCCCACGGTAGCGGGGGGGCTACAGATACGCAGTATTTT. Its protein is CASTPAHGSGGATDTQYF.

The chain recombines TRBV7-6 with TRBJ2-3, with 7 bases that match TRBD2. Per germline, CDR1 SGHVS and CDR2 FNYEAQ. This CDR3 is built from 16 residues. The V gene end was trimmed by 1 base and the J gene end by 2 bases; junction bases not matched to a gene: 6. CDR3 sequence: CASSLGSSGNTDTQYF. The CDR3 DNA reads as TGTGCCAGCAGCTTAGGATCTAGCGGCAACACAGATACGCAGTATTTT.